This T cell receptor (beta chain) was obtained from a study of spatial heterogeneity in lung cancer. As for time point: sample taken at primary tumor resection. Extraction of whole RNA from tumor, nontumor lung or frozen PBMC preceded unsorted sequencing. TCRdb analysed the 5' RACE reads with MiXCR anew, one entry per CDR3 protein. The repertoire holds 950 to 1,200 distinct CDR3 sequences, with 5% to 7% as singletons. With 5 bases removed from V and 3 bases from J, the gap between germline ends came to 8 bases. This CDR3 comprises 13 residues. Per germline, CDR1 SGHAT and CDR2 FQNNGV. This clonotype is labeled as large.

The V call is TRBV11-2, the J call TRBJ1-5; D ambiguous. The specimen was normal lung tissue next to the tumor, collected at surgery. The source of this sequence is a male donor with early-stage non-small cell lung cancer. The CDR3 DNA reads TGTGCCAGCAGCCGGGGTGACAATCAGCCCCAGCATTTT. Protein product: CASSRGDNQPQHF.